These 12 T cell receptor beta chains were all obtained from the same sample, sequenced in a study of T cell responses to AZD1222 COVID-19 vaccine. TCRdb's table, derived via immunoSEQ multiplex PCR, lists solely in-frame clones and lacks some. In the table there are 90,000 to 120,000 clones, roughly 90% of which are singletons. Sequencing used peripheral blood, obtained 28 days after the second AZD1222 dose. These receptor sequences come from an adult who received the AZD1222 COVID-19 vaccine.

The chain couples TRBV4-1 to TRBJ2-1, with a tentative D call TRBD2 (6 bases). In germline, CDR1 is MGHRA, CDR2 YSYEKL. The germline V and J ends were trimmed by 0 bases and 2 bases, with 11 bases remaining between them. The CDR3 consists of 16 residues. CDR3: CASSQDRREAYNEQFF. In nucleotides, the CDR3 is TGCGCCAGCAGCCAAGATCGGAGGGAAGCCTACAATGAGCAGTTCTTC.

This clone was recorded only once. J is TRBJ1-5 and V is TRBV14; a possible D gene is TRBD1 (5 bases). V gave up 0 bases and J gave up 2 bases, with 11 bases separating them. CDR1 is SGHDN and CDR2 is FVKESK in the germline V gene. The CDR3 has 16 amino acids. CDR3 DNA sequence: TGTGCCAGCAGCCAAGACAGGGTCTTGGGCAATCAGCCCCAGCATTTT. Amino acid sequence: CASSQDRVLGNQPQHF.

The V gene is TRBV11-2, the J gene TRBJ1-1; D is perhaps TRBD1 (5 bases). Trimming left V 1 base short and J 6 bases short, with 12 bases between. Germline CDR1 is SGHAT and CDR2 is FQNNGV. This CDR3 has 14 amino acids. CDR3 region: CASSLVLTGAEAFF. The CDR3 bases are TGTGCCAGCAGCTTAGTTTTAACAGGCGCTGAAGCTTTCTTT.

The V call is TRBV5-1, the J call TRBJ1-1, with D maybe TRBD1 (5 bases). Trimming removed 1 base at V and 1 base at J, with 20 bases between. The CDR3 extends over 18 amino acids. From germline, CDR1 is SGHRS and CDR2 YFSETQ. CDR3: CASSLSGGRVLRNTEAFF. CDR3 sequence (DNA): TGCGCCAGCAGCTTGAGTGGGGGTCGGGTTCTTAGGAACACTGAAGCTTTCTTT.

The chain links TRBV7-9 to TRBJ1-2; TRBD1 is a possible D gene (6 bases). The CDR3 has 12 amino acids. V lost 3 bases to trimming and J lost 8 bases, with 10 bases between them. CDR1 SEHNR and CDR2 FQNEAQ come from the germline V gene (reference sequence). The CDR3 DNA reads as TGTGCCAGCAGCTTCACAGGGATCGGCTACACCTTC. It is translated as CASSFTGIGYTF. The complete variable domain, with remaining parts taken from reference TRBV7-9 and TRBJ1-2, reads DTGVSQNPRHKITKRGQNVTFRCDPISEHNRLYWYRQTLGQGPEFLTYFQNEAQLEKSRLLSDRFSAERPKGSFSTLEIQRTEQGDSAMYLCASSFTGIGYTFGSGTRLTVV.

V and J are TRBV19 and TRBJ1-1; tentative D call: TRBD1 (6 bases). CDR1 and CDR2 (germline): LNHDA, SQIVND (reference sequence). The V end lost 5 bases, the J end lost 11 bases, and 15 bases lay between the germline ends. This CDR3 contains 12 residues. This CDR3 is CASSSEGEVAFF. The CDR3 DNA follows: TGTGCCAGTAGTTCGGAGGGGGAGGTGGCTTTCTTT.

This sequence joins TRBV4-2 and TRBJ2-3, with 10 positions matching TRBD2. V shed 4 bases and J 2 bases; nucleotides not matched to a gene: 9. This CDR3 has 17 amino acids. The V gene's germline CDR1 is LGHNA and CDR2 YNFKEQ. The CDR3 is CASSPSVLAGATDTQYF. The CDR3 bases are TGTGCCAGCAGCCCATCAGTCCTAGCGGGAGCCACAGATACGCAGTATTTT.

CDR3 protein: CASSLVSVRVLRTQYF. CDR3 in DNA: TGTGCCAGCAGCTTAGTTTCAGTGAGGGTTCTTAGGACCCAGTACTTC. The chain joins TRBV11-2 to TRBJ2-5; a weak D match, TRBD2 (5 bases). Trimming took off 1 base at V and 7 bases at J, with 19 bases between the two ends. This CDR3 is built from 16 residues. Germline assignment: CDR1 SGHAT and CDR2 FQNNGV.

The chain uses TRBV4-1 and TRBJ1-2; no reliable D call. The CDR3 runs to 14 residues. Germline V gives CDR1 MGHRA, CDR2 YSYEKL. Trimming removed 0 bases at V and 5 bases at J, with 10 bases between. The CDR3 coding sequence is TGCGCCAGCAGCCAAGAACCGGTGGGATATGGCTACACCTTC. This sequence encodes CASSQEPVGYGYTF.

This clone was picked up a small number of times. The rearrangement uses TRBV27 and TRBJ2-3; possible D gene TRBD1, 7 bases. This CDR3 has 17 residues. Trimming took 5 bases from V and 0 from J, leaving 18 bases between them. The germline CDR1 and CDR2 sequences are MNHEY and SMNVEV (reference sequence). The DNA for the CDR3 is TGTGCCAGCAGTACGGGGGACAGAGACGTTAGCACAGATACGCAGTATTTT. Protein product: CASSTGDRDVSTDTQYF.

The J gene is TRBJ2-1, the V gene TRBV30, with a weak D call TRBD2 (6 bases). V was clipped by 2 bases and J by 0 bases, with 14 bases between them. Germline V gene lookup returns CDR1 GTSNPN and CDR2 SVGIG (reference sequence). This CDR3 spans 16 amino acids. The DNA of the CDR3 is TGTGCCTGGAGTCCCGGGCTAGCGAACTCCTACAATGAGCAGTTCTTC. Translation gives CAWSPGLANSYNEQFF.

CDR3 sequence: CASSQGISGANVLTF. CDR3 nucleotides: TGCGCCAGCAGCCAAGGGATCTCTGGGGCCAACGTCCTGACTTTC. V is TRBV4-1 and J is TRBJ2-6, with unresolved D. V lost 1 base and J lost 0, with 4 bases in between. The CDR3 has 15 amino acids. CDR1 and CDR2 (germline): MGHRA, YSYEKL.